One and the same sample provided the 13 T cell receptor beta chains below, sequenced in a study of cytotoxic CD8 clonotypes in ibrutinib-treated CLL. The protocol was immunoSEQ multiplex PCR, while the TCRdb copy is restricted to in-frame clones and leaves out a portion. The top ten clones hold roughly 24% of a sample with 90,000 to 95,000 clones, roughly three quarters of them seen once. The source material was PBMCs, sampled after 24 months of ibrutinib treatment. The receptors were sampled from a human donor with chronic lymphocytic leukemia.

This clone occurred a few times. The chain employs TRBV19 and TRBJ2-2, with D perhaps matching TRBD2 (5 bases). Germline CDR1 reads LNHDA; CDR2 reads SQIVND (reference sequence). The CDR3 has 15 residues. The V and J ends lost 6 bases and 0 bases respectively, with 11 bases between them. In DNA, the CDR3 is TGTGCCAGTAGAGGCAGCGGAACGAACACCGGGGAGCTGTTTTTT. Amino acids: CASRGSGTNTGELFF.

Notes on this clone: A junction end diverges from the germline sequence, so it may reflect a read error. The chain uses TRBV4-2 and TRBJ2-3; 8 nucleotides agree with TRBD2. Germline CDR1 and CDR2: LGHNA and YNFKEQ. The CDR3 has 16 residues. In DNA, the CDR3 is TGTGCCAGCAGCCCTATGGGCGGGGGGATCACATATACGCAGTATTTT. Translated, it gives CASSPMGGGITYTQYF.

This clone was detected only once. The chain joins TRBV30 to TRBJ2-5; 7 bases line up with TRBD2. The trim removed 4 bases at V and 2 bases at J, leaving 19 bases unmatched. This CDR3 region has 18 residues. Germline V gene sequence: CDR1 GTSNPN, CDR2 SVGIG (reference sequence). The CDR3 sequence: CAWNHPGGRFPSQETQYF. CDR3 DNA sequence: TGTGCCTGGAACCACCCGGGGGGTCGGTTCCCCTCACAAGAGACCCAGTACTTC.

The rearrangement uses TRBV18 and TRBJ2-7; TRBD2 aligns across 8 bases. Germline loops: CDR1 KGHSH, CDR2 LQKENI. The CDR3 consists of 18 residues. V lost 0 bases, J lost 0 bases, and 10 bases stayed unmatched. This CDR3 is CASSPPKAGDPVSYEQYF. CDR3 bases: TGTGCCAGCTCACCACCGAAAGCGGGAGACCCGGTCTCCTACGAGCAGTACTTC.

In this sample, this clone turned up once. The J gene is TRBJ1-4, the V gene TRBV6-5; D is unresolved. This CDR3 has 15 amino acids. V was trimmed by 2 bases and J by 0 bases, leaving 7 bases between them. Germline V CDR1 and CDR2: MNHEY, SVGAGI. The CDR3 loop is CASSYEGATNEKLFF. The CDR3, as DNA: TGTGCCAGCAGTTACGAGGGAGCAACTAATGAAAAACTGTTTTTT.

The chain recombines TRBV27 with TRBJ2-2; D unclear. V lost 0 bases, J lost 0 bases, and 14 bases lay in between. This CDR3 comprises 18 residues. Germline V lookup: CDR1 MNHEY, CDR2 SMNVEV (reference sequence). The CDR3 region is CASSLSLGLAPNTGELFF. CDR3 DNA sequence: TGTGCCAGCAGTTTATCTTTAGGGTTAGCACCGAACACCGGGGAGCTGTTTTTT.

The chain combines TRBV9 with TRBJ2-5; no clear D. Between the trimmed V and J ends, which lost 0 bases and 4 bases, there was a span of 10 bases. Germline CDR1 SGDLS, CDR2 YYNGEE. The CDR3 covers 14 residues. The CDR3 protein is CASSVEVGPETQYF. The CDR3 DNA is TGTGCCAGCAGCGTAGAGGTTGGGCCAGAGACCCAGTACTTC.

V is TRBV7-3 and J is TRBJ2-3; 14 nucleotides align to TRBD2. Germline V gene data show CDR1 as SGHTA and CDR2 as FQGTGA. The CDR3 is 15 residues long. Trimming at V came to 5 bases and at J to 4 bases, leaving 2 bases not matched to a gene. In nucleotides, the CDR3 is TGTGCCAGCAGCCAGGGACTAGCGGGAGCAGATACGCAGTATTTT. Its translation is CASSQGLAGADTQYF.

The chain combines TRBV30 with TRBJ2-7, with 7 bases identical to TRBD1. CDR1 and CDR2 (germline): GTSNPN, SVGIG (reference sequence). The CDR3 sequence is 14 residues long. Losses at the gene ends were 5 bases for V and 7 bases for J; bases not matched to a gene: 14. The CDR3 nucleotides are TGTGCCTGGTCCTTGGCCAAGGGGGCGTGGGAGCAGTACTTC. Its translation: CAWSLAKGAWEQYF.

The chain links TRBV28 to TRBJ2-6; 15 bases map to TRBD2. The ends lost 3 bases at V and 1 base at J; junction bases unmatched: 4. The germline V gene has CDR1 MDHEN and CDR2 SYDVKM. CDR3 size: 19 residues. The CDR3 loop reads CASSFGLAGGRSGANVLTF. The DNA for the CDR3 is TGTGCCAGCAGTTTTGGACTAGCGGGAGGGCGGTCTGGGGCCAACGTCCTGACTTTC.

The chain carries TRBV4-1 and TRBJ2-1, with 7 bases matching TRBD2. Germline-derived CDR1 and CDR2 are MGHRA and YSYEKL. With 0 bases clipped from V and 3 bases from J, the junction kept 2 bases outside the gene matches. The CDR3 spans 15 residues. CDR3 nucleotide sequence: TGCGCCAGCAGCCAAGATAGCGGGTACTACAATGAGCAGTTCTTC. Amino acids: CASSQDSGYYNEQFF.

The chain has TRBV5-4 and TRBJ2-5; possible D gene TRBD1, 5 bases. The germline V gene has CDR1 SGHNT and CDR2 YYREEE (reference sequence). Trimming stripped 4 bases from V and 2 bases from J, with 15 bases between. This CDR3 has 15 amino acids. CDR3 loop: CASSPRLGPQETQYF. The CDR3 DNA sequence: TGTGCCAGCAGCCCCCGGTTGGGGCCTCAAGAGACCCAGTACTTC.

J is TRBJ2-7 and V is TRBV6-5; TRBD2 agrees at 13 bases. The CDR3 sequence is 15 residues long. Germline loops: CDR1 MNHEY, CDR2 SVGAGI. With 4 bases clipped from V and 6 bases from J, the junction kept 6 bases outside the gene matches. CDR3 region: CASSSPGTSGAEQYF. The CDR3 nucleotides are TGTGCCAGCAGTTCCCCAGGGACTAGCGGGGCCGAGCAGTACTTC.